One and the same sample provided the 5 T cell receptor beta chains below, sequenced in a study of blood T cell repertoires in COVID-19. Assay: immunoSEQ multiplex PCR; the TCRdb copy retains only in-frame clones and omits some. This table has about 76,000 clones, approximately 80% appearing once. The sample was peripheral blood. Every receptor here comes from a man of 80 years or more with acute or convalescent COVID-19.

The V call is TRBV2, the J call TRBJ2-3; the D gene is possibly TRBD2 (6 bases). The CDR3 is 14 amino acids. V was clipped by 3 bases and J by 1 base, with 8 bases between them. The V gene's germline CDR1 is SNHLY and CDR2 FYNNEI. This CDR3 reads CASSDTGGTDTQYF. Here the CDR3 DNA reads TGTGCCAGCAGTGATACGGGGGGCACAGATACGCAGTATTTT. The full variable domain, rest sourced from reference TRBV2 and TRBJ2-3, is EPEVTQTPSHQVTQMGQEVILRCVPISNHLYFYWYRQILGQKVEFLVSFYNNEISEKSEIFDDQFSVERPDGSNFTLKIRSTKLEDSAMYFCASSDTGGTDTQYFGPGTRLTVL.

The chain is built from TRBV12-3 or TRBV12-4 and TRBJ1-1; TRBD1 matches 7 bases. This CDR3 is 13 amino acids long. The trim removed 7 bases at V and 5 bases at J, leaving 7 bases unmatched. The CDR3 protein is CASTLTGNTEAFF. In nucleotides, the CDR3 is TGTGCCAGCACCCTGACAGGGAATACTGAAGCTTTCTTT.

With regard to this clone: This CDR3 is missing its conserved last phenylalanine or tryptophan, likely due to a read error. This sequence joins TRBV18 and TRBJ1-2; D is ambiguous. Per the germline V gene, CDR1 is KGHSH and CDR2 is LQKENI. With 3 bases removed from V and 6 bases from J, the gap between germline ends came to 11 bases. CDR3 size: 13 residues. The CDR3 loop is CASSPLDADGYTL. CDR3 coding DNA: TGTGCCAGCTCACCTCTTGACGCGGATGGCTACACCCTC.

V gene TRBV6-5 combines with J gene TRBJ2-7, with 10 bases aligning to TRBD2. This CDR3 spans 12 amino acids. CDR1 is MNHEY and CDR2 is SVGAGI in the germline V gene. Unmatched junction bases numbered 6, after V lost 9 bases and J lost 7 bases. As DNA, the CDR3 is TGTGCCAGTATAAGCGGGAGGGGGGAGCAGTACTTC. Its translation is CASISGRGEQYF.

The genes are TRBV19 and TRBJ2-2; 7 bases map to TRBD1. The ends lost 5 bases at V and 2 bases at J; junction bases unmatched: 5. Germline V lookup: CDR1 LNHDA, CDR2 SQIVND (reference sequence). The CDR3 length is 15 residues. The CDR3 reads CASSPPGGNTGELFF. The CDR3, as DNA: TGTGCCAGTAGTCCACCAGGGGGTAACACCGGGGAGCTGTTTTTT.